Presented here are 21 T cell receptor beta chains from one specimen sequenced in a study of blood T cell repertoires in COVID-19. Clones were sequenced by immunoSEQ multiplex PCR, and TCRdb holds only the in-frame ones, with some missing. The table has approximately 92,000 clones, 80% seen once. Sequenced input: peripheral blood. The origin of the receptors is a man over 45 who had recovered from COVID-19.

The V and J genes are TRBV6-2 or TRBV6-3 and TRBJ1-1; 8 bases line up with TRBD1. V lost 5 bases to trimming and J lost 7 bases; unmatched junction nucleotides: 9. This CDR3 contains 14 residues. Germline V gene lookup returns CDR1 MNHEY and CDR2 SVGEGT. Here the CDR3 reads CASSIQGVRDEAFF. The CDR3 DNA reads TGTGCCAGCAGTATACAGGGGGTCAGAGATGAAGCTTTCTTT.

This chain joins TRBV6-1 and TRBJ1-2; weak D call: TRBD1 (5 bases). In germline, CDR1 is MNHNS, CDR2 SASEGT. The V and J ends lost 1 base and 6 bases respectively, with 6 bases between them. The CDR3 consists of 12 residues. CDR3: CASSEGQHGYTF. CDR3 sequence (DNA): TGTGCCAGCAGTGAAGGACAGCATGGCTACACCTTC.

The CDR3 loop is CASSQEGGNTEAFF. For the CDR3, the DNA is TGTGCCAGCAGCCAAGAAGGGGGAAACACTGAAGCTTTCTTT. The V and J genes are TRBV3-1 (or the pseudogene TRBV3-2) and TRBJ1-1, with D possibly being TRBD1 (6 bases). The CDR3 runs 14 residues. Trimming shortened V by 0 bases and J by 2 bases, and 7 bases separated the two germline ends. From germline, CDR1 is LGHDT and CDR2 YNNKEL (reference sequence).

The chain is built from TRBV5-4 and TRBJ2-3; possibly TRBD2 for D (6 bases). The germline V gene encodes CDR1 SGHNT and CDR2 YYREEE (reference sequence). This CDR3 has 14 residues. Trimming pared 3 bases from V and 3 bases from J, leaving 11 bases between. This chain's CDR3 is CASSSSAKTDTQYF. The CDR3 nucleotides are TGTGCCAGCAGCTCTAGCGCAAAGACAGATACGCAGTATTTT.

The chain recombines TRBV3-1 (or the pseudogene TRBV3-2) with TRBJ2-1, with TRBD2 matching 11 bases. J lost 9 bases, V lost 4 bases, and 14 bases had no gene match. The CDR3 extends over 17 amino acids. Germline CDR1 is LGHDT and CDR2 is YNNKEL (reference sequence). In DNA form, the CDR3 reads TGTGCCAGCAGCCCAGGTAGCGGGAGGGCCTGGAAGGGTGAGCAGTTCTTC. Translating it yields CASSPGSGRAWKGEQFF.

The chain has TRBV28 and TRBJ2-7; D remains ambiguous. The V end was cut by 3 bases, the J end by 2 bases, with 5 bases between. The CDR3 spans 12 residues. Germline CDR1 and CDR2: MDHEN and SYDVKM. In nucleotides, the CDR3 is TGTGCCAGCAGTTTCCAGACCTACGAGCAGTACTTC. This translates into CASSFQTYEQYF.

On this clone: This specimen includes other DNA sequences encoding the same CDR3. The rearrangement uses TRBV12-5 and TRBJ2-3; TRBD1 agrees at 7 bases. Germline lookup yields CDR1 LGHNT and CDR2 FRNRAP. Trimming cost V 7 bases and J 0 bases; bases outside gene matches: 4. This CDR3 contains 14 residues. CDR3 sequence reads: CASALQGSTDTQYF. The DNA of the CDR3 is TGTGCTAGTGCCCTACAGGGGAGCACAGATACGCAGTATTTT.

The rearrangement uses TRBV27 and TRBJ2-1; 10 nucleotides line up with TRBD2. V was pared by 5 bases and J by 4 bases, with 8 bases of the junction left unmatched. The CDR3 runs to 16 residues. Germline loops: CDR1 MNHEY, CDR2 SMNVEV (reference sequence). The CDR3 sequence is CASSTLSGGVYNEQFF. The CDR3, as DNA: TGTGCCAGCAGTACCTTAAGCGGGGGGGTTTACAATGAGCAGTTCTTC.

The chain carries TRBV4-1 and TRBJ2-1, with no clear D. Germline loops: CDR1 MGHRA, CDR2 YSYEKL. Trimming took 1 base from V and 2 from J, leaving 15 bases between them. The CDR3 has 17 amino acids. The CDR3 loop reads CASSQAPLEPTYNEQFF. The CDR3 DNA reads TGCGCCAGCAGCCAAGCCCCGTTGGAGCCGACCTACAATGAGCAGTTCTTC.

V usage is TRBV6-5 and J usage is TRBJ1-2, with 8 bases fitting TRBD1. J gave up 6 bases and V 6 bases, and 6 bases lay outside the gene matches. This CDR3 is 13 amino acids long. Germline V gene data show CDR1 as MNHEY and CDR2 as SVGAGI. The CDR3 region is CASSETGDDGYTF. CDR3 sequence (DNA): TGTGCCAGCAGCGAGACAGGGGACGATGGCTACACCTTC.

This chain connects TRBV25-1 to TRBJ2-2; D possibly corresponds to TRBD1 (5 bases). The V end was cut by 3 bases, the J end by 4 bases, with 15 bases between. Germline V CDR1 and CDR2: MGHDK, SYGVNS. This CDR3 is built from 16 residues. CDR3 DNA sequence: TGTGCCAGCAGTGATCCGGCCCAGGGCTCCACCGGGGAGCTGTTTTTT. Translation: CASSDPAQGSTGELFF.

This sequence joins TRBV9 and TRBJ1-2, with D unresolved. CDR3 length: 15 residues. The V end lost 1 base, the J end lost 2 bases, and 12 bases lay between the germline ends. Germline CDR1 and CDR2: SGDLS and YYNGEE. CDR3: CASSVSGQLNYGYTF. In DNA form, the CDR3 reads TGTGCCAGCAGCGTAAGTGGGCAACTCAACTATGGCTACACCTTC. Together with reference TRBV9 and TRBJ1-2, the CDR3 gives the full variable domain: DSGVTQTPKHLITATGQRVTLRCSPRSGDLSVYWYQQSLDQGLQFLIQYYNGEERAKGNILERFSAQQFPDLHSELNLSSLELGDSALYFCASSVSGQLNYGYTFGSGTRLTVV.

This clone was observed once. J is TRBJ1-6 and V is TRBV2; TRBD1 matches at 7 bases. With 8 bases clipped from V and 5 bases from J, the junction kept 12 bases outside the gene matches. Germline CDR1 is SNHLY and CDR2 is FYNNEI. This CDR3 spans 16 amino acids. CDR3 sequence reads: CASQGGSGGNNSPLHF. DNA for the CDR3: TGTGCCAGCCAGGGGGGATCCGGGGGAAATAATTCACCCCTCCACTTT.

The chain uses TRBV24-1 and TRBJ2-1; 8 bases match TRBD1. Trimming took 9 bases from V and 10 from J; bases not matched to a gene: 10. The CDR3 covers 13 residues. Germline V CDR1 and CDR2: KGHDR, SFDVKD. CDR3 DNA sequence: TGTGCCACCTCGGGACAGGTTATGTGGGAGCAGTTCTTC. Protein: CATSGQVMWEQFF.

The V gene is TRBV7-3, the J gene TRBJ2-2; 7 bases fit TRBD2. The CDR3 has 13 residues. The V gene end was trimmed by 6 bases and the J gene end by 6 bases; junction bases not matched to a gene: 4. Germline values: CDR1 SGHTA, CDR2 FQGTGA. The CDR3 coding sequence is TGTGCCAGCAGTCGGGGAGGGGCCGGGGAGCTGTTTTTT. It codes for CASSRGGAGELFF.

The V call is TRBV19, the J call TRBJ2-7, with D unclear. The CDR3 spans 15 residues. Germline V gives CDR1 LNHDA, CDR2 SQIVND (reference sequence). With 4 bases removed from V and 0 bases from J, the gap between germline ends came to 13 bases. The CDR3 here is CASSSPLTPSYEQYF. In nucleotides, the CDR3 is TGTGCCAGTAGTAGCCCGCTGACACCCTCCTACGAGCAGTACTTC.

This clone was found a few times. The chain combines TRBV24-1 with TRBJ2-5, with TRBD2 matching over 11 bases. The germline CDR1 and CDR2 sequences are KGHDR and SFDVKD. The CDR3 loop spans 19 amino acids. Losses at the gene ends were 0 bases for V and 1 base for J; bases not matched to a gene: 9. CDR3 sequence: CATSDLRRLAGGSQETQYF. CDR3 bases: TGTGCCACCAGTGATTTGAGGAGGCTAGCGGGAGGCTCCCAAGAGACCCAGTACTTC.

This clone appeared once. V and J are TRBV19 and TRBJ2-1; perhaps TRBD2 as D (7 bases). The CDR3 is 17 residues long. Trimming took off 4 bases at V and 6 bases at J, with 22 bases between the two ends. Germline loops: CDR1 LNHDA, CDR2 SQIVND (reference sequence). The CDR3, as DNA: TGTGCCAGTAGTACCAGAGGGGGGGCCGCGCAGGGCAATGAGCAGTTCTTC. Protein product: CASSTRGGAAQGNEQFF.

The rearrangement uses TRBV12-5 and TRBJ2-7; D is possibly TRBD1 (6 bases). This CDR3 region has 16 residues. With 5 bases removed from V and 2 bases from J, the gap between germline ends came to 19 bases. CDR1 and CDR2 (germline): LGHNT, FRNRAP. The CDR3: CASGARTGTRPYEQYF. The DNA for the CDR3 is TGTGCTAGTGGTGCGAGAACCGGGACACGGCCCTACGAGCAGTACTTC.

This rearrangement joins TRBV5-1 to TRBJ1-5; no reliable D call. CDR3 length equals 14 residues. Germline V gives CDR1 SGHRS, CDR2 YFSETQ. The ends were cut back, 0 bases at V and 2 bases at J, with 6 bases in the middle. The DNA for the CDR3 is TGCGCCAGCAGCTTGGGCGGGGGCAATCAGCCCCAGCATTTT. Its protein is CASSLGGGNQPQHF.

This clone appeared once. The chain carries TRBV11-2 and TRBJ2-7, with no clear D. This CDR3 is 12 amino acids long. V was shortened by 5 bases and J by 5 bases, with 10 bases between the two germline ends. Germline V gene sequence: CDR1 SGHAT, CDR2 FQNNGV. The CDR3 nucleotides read TGTGCCAGCAGCCCCCAGGTGGACGAGCAGTACTTC. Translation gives CASSPQVDEQYF.